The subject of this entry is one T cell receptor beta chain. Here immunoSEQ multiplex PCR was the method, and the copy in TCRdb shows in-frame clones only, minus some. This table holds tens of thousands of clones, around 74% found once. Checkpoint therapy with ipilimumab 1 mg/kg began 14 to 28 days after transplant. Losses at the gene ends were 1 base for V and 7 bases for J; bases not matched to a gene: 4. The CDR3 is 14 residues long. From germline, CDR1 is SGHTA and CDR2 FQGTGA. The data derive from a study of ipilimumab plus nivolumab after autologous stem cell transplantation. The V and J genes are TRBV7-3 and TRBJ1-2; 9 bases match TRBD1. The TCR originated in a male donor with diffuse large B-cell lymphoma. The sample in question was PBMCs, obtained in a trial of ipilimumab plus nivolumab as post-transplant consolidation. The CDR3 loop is CASSLKGTGSGYTF. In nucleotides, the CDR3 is TGTGCCAGCAGCTTAAAGGGGACAGGGAGTGGCTACACCTTC.